This T cell receptor beta chain emerged from a study of blood T cell repertoires in COVID-19. Whole-study context: Acute and convalescent COVID-19 samples came from the United States, Italy and Spain.

Participants were aged about 18 to 100 years from approximately 23 US areas. Categorization into cohorts depended on clinical history that participants reported. Germline trimming cut 0 bases from V and 6 bases from J; bases unmatched to any gene: 2. The CDR3 length is 15 residues. In germline, CDR1 is SGHNT, CDR2 YYREEE (reference sequence). Source study methods: For nucleated cells, counts were estimated from reference gene primer amplification. Sequenced by immunoSEQ multiplex PCR; TCRdb stores in-frame clones only, minus some. V, J and clone size reflect that table, while D and trimming were determined from the DNA. In the table there are about 190,000 clones, more than 75% of which are singletons.

This chain links TRBV5-4 with TRBJ2-1, with TRBD2 matching over 11 bases. The sample comprised PBMCs or T cells enriched from blood (not recorded which). The source of this sequence is a woman in her twenties or thirties who had recovered from COVID-19. The CDR3 DNA is TGTGCCAGCAGCTTGGAGCTAGCGGGAGGCAATGAGCAGTTCTTC. Translated: CASSLELAGGNEQFF.